This T cell receptor (beta chain) derives from a study of OX40 agonist ivuxolimab in advanced cancers. This CDR3 comprises 14 residues. From germline, CDR1 is ENHRY and CDR2 SYGVKD. The junction had 2 bases not matched to a gene; V was cut back by 4 bases and J by 3 bases. The data were produced by immunoSEQ multiplex PCR, yet TCRdb's version contains in-frame clones alone and is incomplete. The table has around 97,000 clones, about 84% seen once. The sample here was CD4+ or CD8+ T cells sorted from blood, taken in a trial of the OX40 agonist ivuxolimab. The chain links TRBV10-3 to TRBJ2-1; 8 bases agree with TRBD2. The TCR was taken from an adult with an advanced solid tumor such as melanoma, head and neck, liver or kidney cancer. CDR3 sequence (DNA): TGTGCCATCAGTGGAGCGGGAGACTACAATGAGCAGTTCTTC. This gives the protein CAISGAGDYNEQFF.